Included here is one T cell receptor beta chain sequence, with context. The target antigen is unknown. TCRdb keeps only in-frame clones here, not all; method: immunoSEQ multiplex PCR. The sample has about 330,000 clones; less than 85% are singletons. This CDR3 is built from 15 residues. Germline CDR1 is SEHNR and CDR2 is FQNEAQ (reference sequence). Trimming shortened V by 5 bases and J by 6 bases, and 20 bases separated the two germline ends. The data belong to a study of shared clonotypes between healthy human individuals. Study-level findings and limits: Tissue TCR repertoires likely differ from these blood-only repertoires.

The sequence derives from a young man in good health. The rearrangement joins TRBV7-9 to TRBJ2-7, with a possible D match to TRBD1 (6 bases). Sequences were obtained from memory CD4+ T cells sorted from blood. Subset meaning: CD45RA-negative fraction. The CDR3 coding sequence is TGTGCCAGCAGCCCCTGGGGTTCAGGGGTGGGCGAGCAGTACTTC. As protein: CASSPWGSGVGEQYF.